This paragraph covers one T cell receptor (beta chain) sequence. The repertoire was sequenced with immunoSEQ multiplex PCR; TCRdb's copy has only in-frame clones and lacks some. The sample contains roughly 9,000 clones, 80% to 85% of which appear only once. The data were obtained in a study of immune evolution from preneoplasia to lung adenocarcinoma. The CDR3 runs to 13 residues. Trimming took off 0 bases at V and 8 bases at J, with 9 bases between the two ends. CDR1 is SGHRS and CDR2 is YFSETQ in the germline V gene. The sequencing sample was made of FFPE minimally invasive lung adenocarcinoma tissue. The genes are TRBV5-1 and TRBJ2-1; D is unresolved. The sequence derives from a donor older than 65 with lung adenocarcinoma. The CDR3 DNA follows: TGCGCCAGCAGCTTGGCCCCATTTGATGAGCAGTTCTTC. This sequence encodes CASSLAPFDEQFF.